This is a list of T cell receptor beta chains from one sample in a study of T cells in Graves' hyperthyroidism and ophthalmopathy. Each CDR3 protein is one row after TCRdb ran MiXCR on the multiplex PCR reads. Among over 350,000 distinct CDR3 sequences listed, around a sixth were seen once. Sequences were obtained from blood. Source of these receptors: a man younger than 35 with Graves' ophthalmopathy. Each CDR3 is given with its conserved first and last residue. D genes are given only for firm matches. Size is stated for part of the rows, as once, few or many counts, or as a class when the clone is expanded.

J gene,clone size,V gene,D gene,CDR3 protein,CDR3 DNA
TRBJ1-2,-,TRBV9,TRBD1,CASSRGQGANYGYTF,TGTGCCAGCAGCCGAGGACAGGGGGCGAACTATGGCTACACCTTC
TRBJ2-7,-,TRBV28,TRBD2,CASSLFGLDYEQYF,TGTGCCAGCAGTTTATTTGGACTAGACTACGAGCAGTACTTC
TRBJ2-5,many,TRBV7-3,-,CASSPGLIQETQYF,TGTGCCAGCAGCCCGGGACTGATCCAAGAGACCCAGTACTTC
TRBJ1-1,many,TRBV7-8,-,CASSLGQGNPEAFF,TGTGCCAGCAGCTTAGGACAAGGTAACCCTGAAGCTTTCTTT
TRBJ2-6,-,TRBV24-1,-,CATSDSKFPSSGANVLTF,TGTGCCACCAGTGATTCCAAATTCCCCAGCTCTGGGGCCAACGTCCTGACTTTC
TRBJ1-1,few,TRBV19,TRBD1,CASSTLGGRGAFF,TGTGCCAGTAGTACCTTAGGGGGCCGTGGGGCTTTCTTT
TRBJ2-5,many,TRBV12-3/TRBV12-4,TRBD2,CASRLAEQETQYF,TGTGCCAGCAGGCTAGCGGAGCAAGAGACCCAGTACTTC
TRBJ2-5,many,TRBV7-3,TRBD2,CASSYTTAGGETQYF,TGTGCCAGCAGCTATACCACTGCGGGAGGAGAGACCCAGTACTTC
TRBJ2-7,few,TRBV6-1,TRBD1,CASPGDRVPYEQYF,TGTGCCAGCCCGGGGGACAGGGTCCCCTACGAGCAGTACTTC
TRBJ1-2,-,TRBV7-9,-,CASGDNPYGYTF,TGTGCCAGTGGGGACAACCCCTATGGCTACACCTTC
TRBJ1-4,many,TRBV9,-,CASSVGGVVEKLFF,TGTGCCAGCAGCGTAGGAGGGGTGGTGGAAAAACTGTTTTTT
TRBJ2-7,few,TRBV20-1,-,CSAITGHEQYF,TGCAGTGCCATAACAGGGCACGAGCAGTACTTC
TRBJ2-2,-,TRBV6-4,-,CASSDPRGTAGELFF,TGTGCCAGCAGTGACCCCCGGGGAACGGCCGGGGAGCTGTTTTTT
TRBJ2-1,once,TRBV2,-,CASSDNGYNEQFF,TGTGCCAGCAGTGATAATGGTTACAATGAGCAGTTCTTC
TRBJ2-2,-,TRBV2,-,CASSMGQGWSGELFF,TGTGCCAGTAGTATGGGGCAGGGGTGGAGCGGGGAGCTGTTTTTT
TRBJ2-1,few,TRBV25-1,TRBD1,CASSAARGTGDNYNEQFF,TGTGCCAGCAGTGCAGCAAGAGGGACAGGGGATAATTACAATGAGCAGTTCTTC